Below are 29 T cell receptor beta chains sequenced from a single sample in a study of blood T cells in healthy people across ages. Primed by a sample-barcoded 5' primer and a J-beta primer mix, a second PCR proceeded for roughly 7 to 11 cycles. MiXCR, applied by TCRdb to the 5' RACE reads, yields one record per CDR3 protein. The profile shows hundreds of thousands of distinct CDR3 sequences, roughly 56% of them singletons. The sequencing input was blood. Source of these receptors: a man aged 40-49 years in good health.

This clonotype was seen just once. The V gene is TRBV7-2, the J gene TRBJ2-2; D is possibly TRBD2 (5 bases). The CDR3 sequence is 16 residues long. CDR1 is SGHTA and CDR2 is FQGNSA in the germline V gene. V shed 5 bases and J shed 0 bases, with 13 bases lying between them. CDR3: CASSPNPGSNTGELFF. CDR3 DNA: TGTGCCAGCAGCCCGAACCCGGGGTCGAACACCGGGGAGCTGTTTTTT. Complete variable domain (other parts from reference TRBV7-2 and TRBJ2-2): GAGVSQSPSNKVTEKGKDVELRCDPISGHTALYWYRQSLGQGLEFLIYFQGNSAPDKSGLPSDRFSAERTGGSVSTLTIQRTQQEDSAVYLCASSPNPGSNTGELFFGEGSRLTVL.

This chain links TRBV29-1 with TRBJ2-7; TRBD2 matches at 11 bases. This CDR3 contains 15 residues. Germline V gene data show CDR1 as SQVTM and CDR2 as ANQGSEA. The V and J ends lost 8 bases and 0 bases, in that order; junction bases with no gene match: 9. In nucleotides, the CDR3 is TGCAGCAACCTGCCTAGCGGGAGGACCTCCTACGAGCAGTACTTC. Its translation is CSNLPSGRTSYEQYF.

The V call is TRBV6-6, the J call TRBJ2-1; TRBD1 matches at 9 bases. The CDR3 runs 15 residues. The germline CDR1 and CDR2 sequences are MNHNY and SVGAGI (reference sequence). V shed 6 bases and J 5 bases; nucleotides not matched to a gene: 8. The CDR3 reads CASREGQGVDNEQFF. The CDR3 DNA reads as TGTGCCAGCAGAGAGGGACAGGGAGTCGACAATGAGCAGTTCTTC.

This rearrangement joins TRBV24-1 to TRBJ1-2; weak D call: TRBD1 (5 bases). The CDR3 has 14 residues. Per the germline V gene, CDR1 is KGHDR and CDR2 is SFDVKD. V was trimmed by 3 bases and J by 3 bases, leaving 10 bases between them. CDR3 nucleotide sequence: TGTGCCACCAGTGATGGGAGAGGGGACTATGGCTACACCTTC. It specifies CATSDGRGDYGYTF.

The rearrangement links TRBV12-5 to TRBJ1-2; 9 bases map to TRBD1. In germline, CDR1 is LGHNT, CDR2 FRNRAP. Unmatched junction bases numbered 7, after V lost 3 bases and J lost 8 bases. There are 14 residues in the CDR3. This CDR3 reads CASGLDRGVEGYTF. The CDR3 nucleotides are TGTGCTAGTGGTTTAGACAGGGGGGTCGAGGGCTACACCTTC. The full variable domain, rest sourced from reference TRBV12-5 and TRBJ1-2, is DARVTQTPRHKVTEMGQEVTMRCQPILGHNTVFWYRQTMMQGLELLAYFRNRAPLDDSGMPKDRFSAEMPDATLATLKIQPSEPRDSAVYFCASGLDRGVEGYTFGSGTRLTVV.

This CDR3 is CSATMTAGYTF. For the CDR3, the DNA is TGCAGTGCGACCATGACAGCCGGCTACACCTTC. The gene calls are TRBV20-1 and TRBJ1-2; tentative D call: TRBD1 (5 bases). This CDR3 has 11 residues. Trimming took 6 bases from V and 8 from J, leaving 13 bases between them. CDR1 and CDR2 from the germline V gene are DFQATT and SNEGSKA (reference sequence).

In this sample, this clonotype turned up a few times. The chain combines TRBV7-2 with TRBJ2-3, with D perhaps being TRBD1 or TRBD2 (5 bases each). V was shortened by 3 bases and J by 5 bases, with 12 bases between the two germline ends. Germline values: CDR1 SGHTA, CDR2 FQGNSA. The CDR3 spans 14 residues. The CDR3 reads CASSFRGVGDTQYF. DNA of the CDR3: TGTGCCAGCAGCTTTCGAGGGGTCGGAGATACGCAGTATTTT.

V is TRBV5-1 and J is TRBJ2-3; TRBD1 is a possible D gene (6 bases). V was pared by 0 bases and J by 3 bases, with 8 bases between. Germline CDR1 and CDR2: SGHRS and YFSETQ. The CDR3 is made up of 14 amino acids. CDR3 sequence (DNA): TGCGCCAGCAGCTTGGGACAGGAGACAGATACGCAGTATTTT. Protein sequence: CASSLGQETDTQYF.

The V gene is TRBV7-3, the J gene TRBJ2-7, with D perhaps matching TRBD1 (6 bases). In germline, CDR1 is SGHTA, CDR2 FQGTGA. The CDR3 is 15 residues long. Deletions cut 2 bases from V and 2 bases from J, with 13 bases between. DNA of the CDR3: TGTGCCAGCAGCTTAGAGTACGGGACAACCTACGAGCAGTACTTC. Translating gives CASSLEYGTTYEQYF.

The rearrangement links TRBV27 to TRBJ2-5; D is uncertain. Germline CDR1 and CDR2: MNHEY and SMNVEV (reference sequence). The CDR3 is made up of 15 amino acids. V lost 4 bases and J lost 7, with 19 bases in between. The CDR3 sequence is CASSSLAGRYGTQYF. CDR3 coding DNA: TGTGCCAGCAGTTCCCTTGCTGGTCGTTATGGGACCCAGTACTTC.

The chain has TRBV12-3 or TRBV12-4 and TRBJ2-3; D remains ambiguous. The V end was cut by 7 bases, the J end by 3 bases, with 17 bases between. The CDR3 loop spans 15 amino acids. The DNA for the CDR3 is TGTGCCAGCACAAGAAGCCGGGTATCGACAGATACGCAGTATTTT. Translating it yields CASTRSRVSTDTQYF.

In its sample, this clonotype was seen a few times. The chain couples TRBV29-1 to TRBJ1-2; a possible D gene is TRBD1 (6 bases). Germline-derived CDR1 and CDR2 are SQVTM and ANQGSEA. The CDR3 consists of 14 residues. Trimming took 7 bases from V and 4 from J, leaving 19 bases between them. CDR3 in DNA: TGCAGCGGGATCACAGGGACTTCGACCTATGGCTACACCTTC. Translated, it gives CSGITGTSTYGYTF. The full variable domain, in which reference TRBV29-1 and TRBJ1-2 provide the parts outside the CDR3, is SAVISQKPSRDICQRGTSLTIQCQVDSQVTMMFWYRQQPGQSLTLIATANQGSEATYESGFVIDKFPISRPNLTFSTLTVSNMSPEDSSIYLCSGITGTSTYGYTFGSGTRLTVV.

The gene calls are TRBV20-1 and TRBJ1-2, with 9 bases fitting TRBD1. The CDR3 runs to 16 residues. The junction had 13 bases not matched to a gene; V was cut back by 0 bases and J by 8 bases. Germline V gives CDR1 DFQATT, CDR2 SNEGSKA (reference sequence). The CDR3 region is CSARDRLGQGLQGYTF. The CDR3 region has the DNA TGCAGTGCTAGAGACCGCTTGGGACAGGGATTGCAGGGCTACACCTTC.

The chain links TRBV7-9 to TRBJ2-1, with 8 bases matching TRBD2. Gene TRBJ2-7 matches the end of the DNA better, so the J call may be wrong. CDR1 is SEHNR, CDR2 FQNEAQ, per germline (reference sequence). CDR3 size: 15 residues. CDR3 DNA: TGTGCCAGCAGGATTAGCGGGACTGAAGGCAATGAGCAGTACTTC. Translated, it gives CASRISGTEGNEQYF.

The rearrangement joins TRBV11-2 to TRBJ2-3; TRBD2 is a possible D gene (6 bases). V was trimmed by 5 bases and J by 7 bases, leaving 19 bases between them. The CDR3 length is 15 residues. Germline-derived CDR1 and CDR2 are SGHAT and FQNNGV. CDR3 protein: CASSRGNPVGNTQYF. The CDR3 bases are TGTGCCAGCAGCCGCGGGAACCCCGTAGGAAATACGCAGTATTTT.

The CDR3 here is CASRHGGDTQYF. The CDR3 DNA is TGTGCCAGCAGACACGGGGGAGATACGCAGTATTTT. This chain connects TRBV12-3 or TRBV12-4 to TRBJ2-3; D is possibly TRBD2 (6 bases). V lost 6 bases and J 5 bases, leaving 9 bases between the germline ends. There are 12 residues in the CDR3.

This chain connects TRBV6-2 or TRBV6-3 to TRBJ1-1; D gene unclear. Germline V gene sequence: CDR1 MNHEY, CDR2 SVGEGT. The length of the CDR3 is 13 residues. The V end lost 8 bases, the J end lost 1 base, and 11 bases lay between the germline ends. In DNA form, the CDR3 reads TGTGCCAGCCATCGACCAGAGAACACTGAAGCTTTCTTT. Its translation is CASHRPENTEAFF.

This chain connects TRBV7-9 to TRBJ2-5, with D possibly being TRBD1 or TRBD2 (6 bases each). V was trimmed by 4 bases and J by 5 bases, leaving 17 bases between them. The CDR3 is 15 amino acids. Per the germline V gene, CDR1 is SEHNR and CDR2 is FQNEAQ (reference sequence). CDR3 DNA sequence: TGTGCCAGCAGCTATCCCGGGGGCGGAATGGAGACCCAGTACTTC. It encodes CASSYPGGGMETQYF.

V and J are TRBV6-5 and TRBJ2-2; D gene ambiguous. Trimming removed 6 bases at V and 1 base at J, with 12 bases between. Germline assignment: CDR1 MNHEY and CDR2 SVGAGI. The CDR3 is 15 amino acids. CDR3 amino acids: CASRVQTLNTGELFF. As DNA, the CDR3 is TGTGCCAGCAGAGTACAGACACTGAACACCGGGGAGCTGTTTTTT.

This chain links TRBV7-3 with TRBJ2-3, with 7 bases that match TRBD2. Germline V gene data show CDR1 as SGHTA and CDR2 as FQGTGA. The CDR3 extends over 17 amino acids. V lost 6 bases to trimming and J lost 6 bases; unmatched junction nucleotides: 18. CDR3 region: CASSPDPPAGLMDTQYF. The CDR3 nucleotides are TGTGCCAGCAGTCCCGACCCCCCAGCGGGATTAATGGATACGCAGTATTTT.

This clonotype was detected ten times or more. The rearrangement links TRBV7-2 to TRBJ2-5, with D tentatively TRBD2 (6 bases). CDR1 SGHTA and CDR2 FQGNSA come from the germline V gene. The CDR3 has 14 amino acids. V was clipped by 5 bases and J by 10 bases, with 20 bases between them. The CDR3 region has the DNA TGTGCCAGCAGCCCTCGAGACGCCCCGCGGGGCCAGTACTTC. Protein product: CASSPRDAPRGQYF.

V gene TRBV25-1 combines with J gene TRBJ1-5; 7 nucleotides line up with TRBD1. The V gene end was trimmed by 4 bases and the J gene end by 2 bases; junction bases not matched to a gene: 8. The CDR3 length is 16 residues. Per germline, CDR1 MGHDK and CDR2 SYGVNS. The CDR3 loop is CASSVLGGDGNQPQHF. DNA of the CDR3: TGTGCCAGCAGTGTATTAGGGGGCGACGGCAATCAGCCCCAGCATTTT. Variable domain in full (rest from reference TRBV25-1 and TRBJ1-5): EADIYQTPRYLVIGTGKKITLECSQTMGHDKMYWYQQDPGMELHLIHYSYGVNSTEKGDLSSESTVSRIRTEHFPLTLESARPSHTSQYLCASSVLGGDGNQPQHFGDGTRLSIL.

This clonotype was counted between two and nine times. This chain links TRBV7-6 with TRBJ2-4; D possibly corresponds to TRBD2 (5 bases). Germline CDR1 and CDR2: SGHVS and FNYEAQ. CDR3 length equals 15 residues. Trimming cost V 3 bases and J 2 bases, with 11 bases left between them. This CDR3 reads CASSFRPGSKNIQYF. CDR3 sequence (DNA): TGTGCCAGCAGCTTTAGACCGGGGTCCAAAAACATTCAGTACTTC.

The chain has TRBV7-9 and TRBJ2-1, with TRBD2 matching 13 bases. The CDR3 loop spans 19 amino acids. CDR1 is SEHNR, CDR2 FQNEAQ, per germline (reference sequence). Trimming cost V 6 bases and J 0 bases; bases outside gene matches: 11. The CDR3 DNA reads TGTGCCAGCAGACCAGTGATCGGACTAGCGGGGGACTCCTACAATGAGCAGTTCTTC. Protein: CASRPVIGLAGDSYNEQFF.

There are a few counts of this clonotype. The chain is built from TRBV21-1 and TRBJ2-7; TRBD2 is taken as the D call from the table, unchecked against the DNA. TRBV21-1 is assigned pseudogene status. The length of the CDR3 is 17 residues. The DNA of the CDR3 is TGTGCCACCCAGAGATTTCTAGCGGGATTAATCTCCTACGAGCAGTACTTC. It yields the protein CATQRFLAGLISYEQYF.

The chain is built from TRBV28 and TRBJ2-3; D gene ambiguous. The CDR3 is made up of 16 amino acids. Germline lookup yields CDR1 MDHEN and CDR2 SYDVKM. V gave up 4 bases and J gave up 7 bases, with 21 bases separating them. CDR3: CASSSPSEHNRNTQYF. CDR3 sequence (DNA): TGTGCCAGCAGTTCCCCATCGGAACACAACCGCAATACGCAGTATTTT.

The chain links TRBV12-3 or TRBV12-4 to TRBJ1-1; D perhaps matches TRBD1 (5 bases). The ends were cut back, 5 bases at V and 5 bases at J, with 24 bases in the middle. The CDR3 loop spans 17 amino acids. CDR3 nucleotide sequence: TGTGCCAGCAGTCCAGGAGTGGGCAGGGAGAGTGGGACTGAAGCTTTCTTT. Translating it yields CASSPGVGRESGTEAFF.

This rearrangement joins TRBV9 to TRBJ2-5; TRBD2 matches 15 bases. This CDR3 comprises 15 residues. Germline V gene data show CDR1 as SGDLS and CDR2 as YYNGEE. Unmatched junction bases numbered 1, after V lost 2 bases and J lost 5 bases. CDR3 coding DNA: TGTGCCAGCAGCGTGGGGACTAGCGGGAGGGAGACCCAGTACTTC. Protein: CASSVGTSGRETQYF.

This sequence joins TRBV14 and TRBJ2-3; D unresolved. From germline, CDR1 is SGHDN and CDR2 FVKESK. The CDR3 has 15 residues. V was pared by 1 base and J by 1 base, with 9 bases between. The CDR3 coding sequence is TGTGCCAGCAGCCAAGGTTCTACTGGCACAGATACGCAGTATTTT. Amino acid sequence: CASSQGSTGTDTQYF.